Listed below are T cell receptor beta chains from one sample, sequenced in a study of blood T cell repertoires in COVID-19. Assay: immunoSEQ multiplex PCR; the TCRdb copy retains only in-frame clones and omits some. This table holds 90,000 or so clones, about four fifths found once. Sequencing was performed on peripheral blood. Every receptor here comes from a human donor in a cohort sampled during active COVID-19. Each CDR3 is given with its conserved first and last residue. D genes are given only for firm matches.

v_gene: TRBV6-5; d_gene: TRBD1; j_gene: TRBJ1-2; CDR3aa: CASRPGQGFYYGYTF; CDR3nt: TGTGCCAGCAGGCCGGGACAGGGATTCTACTATGGCTACACCTTC
v_gene: TRBV19; d_gene: TRBD1; j_gene: TRBJ2-7; CDR3aa: CASSSPRGQGTYEQYF; CDR3nt: TGTGCCAGTAGTTCGCCACGTGGACAGGGCACCTACGAGCAGTACTTC
v_gene: TRBV11-2; d_gene: TRBD1; j_gene: TRBJ2-5; CDR3aa: CASSLYRGQETQYF; CDR3nt: TGTGCCAGCAGCCTTTACAGGGGGCAAGAGACCCAGTACTTC
v_gene: TRBV2; d_gene: TRBD1; j_gene: TRBJ2-4; CDR3aa: CASSIFLGQGKNIQYF; CDR3nt: TGTGCCAGCAGTATTTTCCTCGGACAGGGTAAAAACATTCAGTACTTC
v_gene: TRBV9; d_gene: TRBD1; j_gene: TRBJ2-5; CDR3aa: CASSVPGGSETQYF; CDR3nt: TGTGCCAGCAGCGTCCCAGGGGGCTCGGAGACCCAGTACTTC
v_gene: TRBV19; d_gene: .; j_gene: TRBJ1-4; CDR3aa: CASNRPGGNEKLFF; CDR3nt: TGTGCCAGTAACCGACCGGGGGGTAATGAAAAACTGTTTTTT
v_gene: TRBV6-5; d_gene: TRBD1; j_gene: TRBJ2-3; CDR3aa: CASRLQGTGPDTQYF; CDR3nt: TGTGCCAGCAGGCTACAGGGGACCGGGCCAGATACGCAGTATTTT
v_gene: TRBV5-1; d_gene: .; j_gene: TRBJ2-7; CDR3aa: CASSFGLAIREQYF; CDR3nt: TGCGCCAGCAGCTTTGGCCTAGCCATCCGCGAGCAGTACTTC
v_gene: TRBV28; d_gene: .; j_gene: TRBJ2-3; CDR3aa: CASSSPLGADTQYF; CDR3nt: TGTGCCAGCAGTTCCCCGCTCGGGGCAGATACGCAGTATTTT
v_gene: TRBV7-6; d_gene: TRBD2; j_gene: TRBJ2-1; CDR3aa: CASSLMAPPGREYNEQFF; CDR3nt: TGTGCCAGCAGCTTAATGGCCCCCCCTGGGCGGGAGTACAATGAGCAGTTCTTC